This T cell receptor (beta chain) is from a study of human T cells and chemical hapten exposure. Study information: Slight volume differences across pooled libraries mainly accounted for varying per-sample TCR yields. Findings and caveats of the study: TCRs above 1 in 1000 frequency stayed constant with DPC sensitization.

Time point meaning: healthy volunteer bleed at 2 weeks. Unfractionated whole blood was the source of the extracted total RNA. This CDR3 has 16 residues. Trimming shortened V by 0 bases and J by 1 base, and 10 bases separated the two germline ends. Germline CDR1 is LGHNA and CDR2 is YSLEER. This clonotype was found a few times. No antigen is known for it. Each cDNA molecule in the library carried unique molecular identifiers. Authors' data handling: Sampled TCR counts reached a median of approximately 100,000 per sample, with values ranging from about 23,224 to 700,000. TCRdb re-called the RACE reads with MiXCR, one entry per CDR3 protein. These V and J calls derive from TCRdb rather than the authors' analysis. The top ten clones hold roughly 1.6% of a sample with around 130,000 distinct CDR3 sequences, approximately 9.5% of them seen once.

The TCR sequence derives from a male donor in good health. Some clones in this sample may be carry-over from other donors' samples. Sequenced sample: whole blood. The rearrangement joins TRBV4-3 to TRBJ1-5; TRBD1 is a possible D gene (5 bases). CDR3 in amino acids: CASSQDPGGSNQPQHF. The CDR3 DNA reads as TGCGCCAGCAGCCAAGATCCTGGGGGGAGCAATCAGCCCCAGCATTTT.